This TCR beta chain was sequenced in a study of T cell repertoires in cytomegalovirus infection. Study at large: It was the public TCR beta signatures that indicated both CMV infection and matching HLA type. Broader study findings: Clonotypes of TCR beta that were HLA-C-restricted and CMV-specific dominated the ex vivo response. Cumulative public TCR beta family frequency identified carriers of CMV plus the relevant HLA.

Germline V lookup: CDR1 MNHEY, CDR2 SMNVEV (reference sequence). Trimming left V 6 bases short and J 2 bases short, with 17 bases between. This CDR3 spans 15 amino acids. Comment on this clonotype: Its antigen is unidentified.

TCRdb independently ran MiXCR on the reads; one entry per CDR3 protein. This sample has about 20,000 distinct CDR3 sequences; 35% to 45% occur once, and the top ten carry 85% to 95%. The rearrangement joins TRBV27 to TRBJ2-7, with D possibly matching TRBD2 (5 bases). Sequenced here: CD8+ T cells from cultured PBMCs, sampled from culture after CMV antigen stimulation. The sequence was collected from a human donor in good health (CMV status not recorded). Some clones in this sample may be carry-over from other donors' samples. The CDR3 bases are TGTGCCAGCAGCCCTGGTACGGGGTACCCCTACGAGCAGTACTTC. Its translation: CASSPGTGYPYEQYF.